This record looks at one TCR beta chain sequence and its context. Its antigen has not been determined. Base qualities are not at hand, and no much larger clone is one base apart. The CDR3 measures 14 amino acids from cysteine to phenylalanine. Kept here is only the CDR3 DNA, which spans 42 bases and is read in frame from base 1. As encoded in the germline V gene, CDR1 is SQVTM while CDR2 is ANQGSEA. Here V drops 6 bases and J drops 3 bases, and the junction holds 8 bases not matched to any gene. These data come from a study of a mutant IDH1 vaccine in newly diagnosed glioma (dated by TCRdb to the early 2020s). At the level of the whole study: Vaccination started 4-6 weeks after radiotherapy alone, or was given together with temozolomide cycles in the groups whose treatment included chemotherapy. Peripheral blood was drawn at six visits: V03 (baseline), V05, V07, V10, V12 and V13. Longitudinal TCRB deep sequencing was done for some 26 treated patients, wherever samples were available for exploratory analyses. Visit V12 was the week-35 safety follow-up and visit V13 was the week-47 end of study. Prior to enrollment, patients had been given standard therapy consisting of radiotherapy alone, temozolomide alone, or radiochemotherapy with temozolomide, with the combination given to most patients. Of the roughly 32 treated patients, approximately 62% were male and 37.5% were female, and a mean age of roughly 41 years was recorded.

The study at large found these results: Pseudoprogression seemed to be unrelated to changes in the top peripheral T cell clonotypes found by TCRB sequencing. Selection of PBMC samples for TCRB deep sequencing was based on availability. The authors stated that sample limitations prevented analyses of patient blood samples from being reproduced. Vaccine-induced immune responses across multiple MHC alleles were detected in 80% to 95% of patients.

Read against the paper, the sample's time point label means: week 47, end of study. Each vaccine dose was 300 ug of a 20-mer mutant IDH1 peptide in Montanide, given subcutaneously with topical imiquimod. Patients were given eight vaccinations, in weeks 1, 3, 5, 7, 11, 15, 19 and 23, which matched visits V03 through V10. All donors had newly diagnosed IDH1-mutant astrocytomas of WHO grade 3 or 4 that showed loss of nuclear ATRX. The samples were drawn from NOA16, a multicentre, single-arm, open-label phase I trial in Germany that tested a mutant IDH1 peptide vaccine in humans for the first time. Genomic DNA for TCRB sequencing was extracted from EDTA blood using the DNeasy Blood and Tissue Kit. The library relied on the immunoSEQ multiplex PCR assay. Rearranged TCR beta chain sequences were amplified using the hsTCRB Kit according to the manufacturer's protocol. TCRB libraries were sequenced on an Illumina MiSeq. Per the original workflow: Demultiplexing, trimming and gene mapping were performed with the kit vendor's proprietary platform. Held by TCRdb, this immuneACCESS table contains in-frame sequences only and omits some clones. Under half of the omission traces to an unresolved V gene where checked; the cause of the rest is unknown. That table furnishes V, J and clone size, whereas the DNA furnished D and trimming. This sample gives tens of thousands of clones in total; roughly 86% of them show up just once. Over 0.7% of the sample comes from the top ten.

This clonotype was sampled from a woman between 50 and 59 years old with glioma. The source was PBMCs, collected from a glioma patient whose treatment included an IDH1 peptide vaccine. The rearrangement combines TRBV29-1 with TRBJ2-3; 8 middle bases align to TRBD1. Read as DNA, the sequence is TGCAGCGTGGGGAGGACAGGGCTGACAGATACGCAGTATTTT. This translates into CSVGRTGLTDTQYF.